Below, 4 T cell receptor beta chains from the same sample are listed, as sequenced in a study of OX40 agonist ivuxolimab in advanced cancers. Produced via immunoSEQ multiplex PCR; TCRdb's table is partial and in-frame only. The profile covers about 45,000 clones, with roughly 88% appearing a single time and about 19% taken by the ten largest. Source: CD4+ or CD8+ T cells sorted from blood, taken in a trial of the OX40 agonist ivuxolimab. Every receptor here comes from an adult with an advanced solid tumor such as melanoma, head and neck, liver or kidney cancer.

This chain uses TRBV7-9 with TRBJ2-4; D unresolved. V lost 5 bases to trimming and J lost 6 bases, with 14 bases between them. Germline CDR1 is SEHNR and CDR2 is FQNEAQ (reference sequence). The CDR3 has 14 amino acids. This CDR3 reads CASSTVVVGNIQYF. The CDR3 DNA reads TGTGCCAGCAGCACGGTCGTGGTTGGAAACATTCAGTACTTC.

This chain uses TRBV30 with TRBJ2-1; 7 nucleotides match TRBD2. V shed 5 bases, J shed 5 bases, and the junction held 12 bases outside the gene matches. CDR3 length: 15 residues. Per germline, CDR1 GTSNPN and CDR2 SVGIG (reference sequence). CDR3 nucleotide sequence: TGTGCCTGGGGAAAAAGAACGGGGAGGGACAATGAGCAGTTCTTC. It encodes CAWGKRTGRDNEQFF.

The chain employs TRBV28 and TRBJ1-1, with D tentatively TRBD1 (5 bases). CDR3 length: 17 residues. Germline V lookup: CDR1 MDHEN, CDR2 SYDVKM. Deletions cut 3 bases from V and 0 bases from J, with 17 bases between. This CDR3 reads CASSFNRQGRMNTEAFF. The CDR3 DNA sequence: TGTGCCAGCAGTTTTAATCGTCAGGGTCGGATGAACACTGAAGCTTTCTTT.

As to this clone: The sample has other DNA sequences that encode this CDR3 too. CDR3 residues: CASSATGTGYGYTF. CDR3 sequence (DNA): TGTGCCAGCAGTGCAACCGGGACAGGTTATGGCTACACCTTC. The rearrangement joins TRBV6-1 to TRBJ1-2, with 8 bases fitting TRBD1. The CDR3 contains 14 residues. Per germline, CDR1 MNHNS and CDR2 SASEGT. The trim removed 4 bases at V and 5 bases at J, leaving 6 bases unmatched.